The 9 T cell receptor beta chains below were found in one sample sequenced in a study of T cells in narcolepsy. Sequencing was performed with immunoSEQ multiplex PCR; in TCRdb, only in-frame clones are kept and a portion is missing. The data contain over 40,000 clones, more than 70% of them singletons. Sequencing input: CD45RA- memory CD4+ T cells from PBMCs. Source of these receptors: a human donor with narcolepsy.

The table lists this clone with a few counts. The chain employs TRBV7-9 and TRBJ1-5; no definite D call. The CDR3 totals 15 residues. Germline V lookup: CDR1 SEHNR, CDR2 FQNEAQ (reference sequence). V gave up 5 bases and J gave up 3 bases, with 14 bases separating them. CDR3 nucleotides: TGTGCCAGCAGCCTCGGACCCGGATTCAATCAGCCCCAGCATTTT. This gives the protein CASSLGPGFNQPQHF.

The chain uses TRBV2 and TRBJ2-1; TRBD2 aligns across 7 bases. Trimming cost V 7 bases and J 7 bases; bases outside gene matches: 7. This CDR3 is 13 amino acids long. Germline CDR1 SNHLY, CDR2 FYNNEI. The DNA of the CDR3 is TGTGCCAGCATACGGGAGGAGAGGAATGAGCAGTTCTTC. It is translated as CASIREERNEQFF.

V and J are TRBV6-6 and TRBJ2-1; tentatively, D is TRBD1 or TRBD2 (5 bases each). The CDR3 consists of 15 residues. Germline assignment: CDR1 MNHNY and CDR2 SVGAGI (reference sequence). The V gene lost 0 bases and the J gene lost 3 bases, with 9 bases spanning the gap. CDR3 coding DNA: TGTGCCAGCAGTTACTCCCCGGGGCTCTACAATGAGCAGTTCTTC. This sequence encodes CASSYSPGLYNEQFF.

This chain joins TRBV9 and TRBJ1-5; TRBD1 might be the D (6 bases). V was clipped by 4 bases and J by 2 bases, with 10 bases between them. Germline V gives CDR1 SGDLS, CDR2 YYNGEE. The CDR3 loop spans 14 amino acids. The CDR3 loop reads CASSRTAGNQPQHF. In DNA, the CDR3 is TGTGCCAGCAGCCGGACAGCCGGCAATCAGCCCCAGCATTTT.

The rearrangement joins TRBV6-6 to TRBJ1-1; 9 bases line up with TRBD1. The CDR3 extends over 14 amino acids. V was pared by 4 bases and J by 11 bases, with 11 bases of the junction left unmatched. In germline, CDR1 is MNHNY, CDR2 SVGAGI (reference sequence). The CDR3 DNA follows: TGTGCCAGCAGTTCGGACAAGACAGGGGGAGCGGCTTTCTTT. Residues: CASSSDKTGGAAFF.

This clone was recorded only once. The chain joins TRBV2 to TRBJ2-3; D gene ambiguous. CDR3 length: 14 residues. V was pared by 5 bases and J by 6 bases, with 15 bases between. CDR1 SNHLY and CDR2 FYNNEI come from the germline V gene. The CDR3: CASSPLGSRDTQYF. For the CDR3, the DNA is TGTGCCAGCAGTCCCCTTGGTAGCCGGGATACGCAGTATTTT. The whole variable domain, filled in from reference TRBV2 and TRBJ2-3, reads EPEVTQTPSHQVTQMGQEVILRCVPISNHLYFYWYRQILGQKVEFLVSFYNNEISEKSEIFDDQFSVERPDGSNFTLKIRSTKLEDSAMYFCASSPLGSRDTQYFGPGTRLTVL.

This clone occurred a few times. The chain joins TRBV13 to TRBJ2-7; tentatively, D is TRBD2 (7 bases). Germline loops: CDR1 PRHDT, CDR2 FYEKMQ (reference sequence). Trimming pared 5 bases from V and 2 bases from J, leaving 13 bases between. The CDR3 length is 14 residues. CDR3 DNA: TGTGCCAGCAGCCTTAGGGGGGGGACCTACGAGCAGTACTTC. Residues: CASSLRGGTYEQYF.

The CDR3 DNA reads as TGTGCCAGCAGCCCAGCGGGAGTGAGTCAAGAGACCCAGTACTTC. It yields the protein CASSPAGVSQETQYF. The chain combines TRBV9 with TRBJ2-5; 8 bases agree with TRBD2. The CDR3 has 15 amino acids. Germline lookup yields CDR1 SGDLS and CDR2 YYNGEE. Trimming took 4 bases from V and 2 from J; bases not matched to a gene: 7.

The chain is built from TRBV25-1 and TRBJ2-3; a weak D match, TRBD2 (6 bases). Germline V CDR1 and CDR2: MGHDK, SYGVNS. The CDR3 is made up of 14 amino acids. Trimming removed 2 bases at V and 1 base at J, with 7 bases between. CDR3 nucleotide sequence: TGTGCCAGCAGTGAACGCGGGGGCACAGATACGCAGTATTTT. It translates to CASSERGGTDTQYF.